The 6 T cell receptor beta chains below were found in one sample sequenced in a study of shared clonotypes between healthy human individuals. Sequenced by immunoSEQ multiplex PCR; TCRdb stores in-frame clones only, minus some. The data hold roughly 500,000 clones, with about 76% observed a single time. The sequenced sample was PBMCs. The receptor source for this set is a woman aged 40 to 49 in good health. Some clones in this sample may be carry-over from other donors' samples.

The V call is TRBV18, the J call TRBJ2-1; a weak D match, TRBD1 (6 bases). The CDR3 contains 16 residues. Deletions cut 2 bases from V and 7 bases from J, with 18 bases between. Germline CDR1 reads KGHSH; CDR2 reads LQKENI. The CDR3 nucleotides are TGTGCCAGCTCACCAAGCGCGCAGGGGAGTTTGAATGAGCAGTTCTTC. This sequence encodes CASSPSAQGSLNEQFF. Based on the CDR3 plus reference TRBV18 and TRBJ2-1, the full variable domain is NAGVMQNPRHLVRRRGQEARLRCSPMKGHSHVYWYRQLPEEGLKFMVYLQKENIIDESGMPKERFSAEFPKEGPSILRIQQVVRGDSAAYFCASSPSAQGSLNEQFFGPGTRLTVL.

V and J are TRBV28 and TRBJ1-5, with a tentative D call TRBD1 (5 bases). The CDR3 loop spans 15 amino acids. Germline V gene data show CDR1 as MDHEN and CDR2 as SYDVKM. V lost 3 bases and J 2 bases, leaving 11 bases between the germline ends. This chain's CDR3 is CASSLWGAGNQPQHF. The CDR3 nucleotides read TGTGCCAGCAGTTTGTGGGGCGCCGGCAATCAGCCCCAGCATTTT.

The CDR3 DNA reads as TGCACCAGCAGCCGAGTGGGCAGGGGGCTCGGTAGCAATCAGCCCCAGCATTTT. Its protein product is CTSSRVGRGLGSNQPQHF. The V and J genes are TRBV1 and TRBJ1-5; TRBD1, the D gene given by the table, was not confirmed from the DNA. TRBV1 is a recognized pseudogene. The CDR3 length is 18 residues.

This clone is a singleton in its sample. The chain links TRBV15 to TRBJ1-1, with TRBD1 identical over 9 bases. This CDR3 region has 17 residues. Germline values: CDR1 LNHNV, CDR2 YYDKDF (reference sequence). The ends lost 5 bases at V and 3 bases at J; junction bases unmatched: 13. The CDR3, as DNA: TGTGCCACCAGCCCCCGCGGGACAGGGCGGCGGGACACTGAAGCTTTCTTT. Its protein is CATSPRGTGRRDTEAFF.

Ten or more counts support this clone. J is TRBJ2-5 and V is TRBV28; D is unresolved. The CDR3 length is 14 residues. The V gene's germline CDR1 is MDHEN and CDR2 SYDVKM. V lost 2 bases, J lost 0 bases, and 7 bases lay in between. The CDR3 region is CASSLAEYQETQYF. The CDR3, as DNA: TGTGCCAGCAGTTTAGCAGAATACCAAGAGACCCAGTACTTC. Supplemented by reference TRBV28 and TRBJ2-5, the full variable domain reads DVKVTQSSRYLVKRTGEKVFLECVQDMDHENMFWYRQDPGLGLRLIYFSYDVKMKEKGDIPEGYSVSREKKERFSLILESASTNQTSMYLCASSLAEYQETQYFGPGTRLLVL.

This sequence joins TRBV5-4 and TRBJ2-6; no clear D. CDR1 and CDR2 (germline): SGHNT, YYREEE (reference sequence). This CDR3 is 15 amino acids long. Between the trimmed V and J ends, which lost 3 bases and 0 bases, there was a span of 7 bases. The CDR3 loop is CASSYLLSGANVLTF. The CDR3 DNA reads TGTGCCAGCAGCTACCTTCTCTCTGGGGCCAACGTCCTGACTTTC.